Listed below are T cell receptor beta chains from one sample, sequenced in a study of molecular identifiers for immune sequencing clone quantification. TCRdb fed the PCR reads into MiXCR, producing one record per CDR3 protein. The table has over 600,000 distinct CDR3 sequences, around 20% seen once; the top ten hold 0.85%. The source material was naive CD8+ T cells from blood, with Jurkat cell RNA spiked in. Receptor source: a human donor in good health. Some libraries in this study had Jurkat cell RNA spiked in. Each CDR3 is given with its conserved first and last residue. Fields, in order: clone size, CDR3 length, V gene, J gene, D gene, CDR3 protein. D genes are given only for firm matches. Clone size is stated in some rows and not others, as once, few, many or a class when expanded.

abundance: -; len: 15; v_gene: TRBV7-9; j_gene: TRBJ1-2; d_gene: TRBD1; CDR3aa: CASSLGQGANYGYTF
abundance: many; len: 15; v_gene: TRBV9; j_gene: TRBJ1-5; d_gene: -; CDR3aa: CASSVVGDSNQPQHF
abundance: many; len: 14; v_gene: TRBV6-2/TRBV6-3; j_gene: TRBJ2-1; d_gene: -; CDR3aa: CASSPDESYNEQFF
abundance: -; len: 16; v_gene: TRBV6-2/TRBV6-3; j_gene: TRBJ2-5; d_gene: -; CDR3aa: CASSYSTTSIQETQYF
abundance: -; len: 16; v_gene: TRBV23-1; j_gene: TRBJ2-1; d_gene: -; CDR3aa: CASSQGTTGVYNEQFF
abundance: -; len: 15; v_gene: TRBV19; j_gene: TRBJ2-1; d_gene: TRBD2; CDR3aa: CASSMWLAGRNEQFF
abundance: many; len: 16; v_gene: TRBV30; j_gene: TRBJ2-6; d_gene: -; CDR3aa: CAWSVHQLSGANVLTF
abundance: many; len: 16; v_gene: TRBV4-1; j_gene: TRBJ2-5; d_gene: -; CDR3aa: CASSQESWAQKETQYF
abundance: many; len: 13; v_gene: TRBV6-2/TRBV6-3; j_gene: TRBJ2-5; d_gene: TRBD1; CDR3aa: CASFTGVEETQYF
abundance: many; len: 16; v_gene: TRBV20-1; j_gene: TRBJ2-7; d_gene: TRBD2; CDR3aa: CSARDQTSGGTYEQYF